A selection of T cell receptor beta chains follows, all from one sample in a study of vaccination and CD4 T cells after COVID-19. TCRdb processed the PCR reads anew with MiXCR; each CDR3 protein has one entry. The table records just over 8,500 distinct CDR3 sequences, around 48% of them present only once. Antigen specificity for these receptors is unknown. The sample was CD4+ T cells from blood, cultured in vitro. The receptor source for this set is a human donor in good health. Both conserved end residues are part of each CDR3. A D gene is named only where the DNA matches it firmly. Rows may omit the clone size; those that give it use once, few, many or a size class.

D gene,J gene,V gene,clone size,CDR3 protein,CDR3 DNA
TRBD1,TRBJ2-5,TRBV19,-,CASSIGRRGQETQYF,TGTGCCAGTAGTATAGGGCGCAGGGGGCAAGAGACCCAGTACTTC
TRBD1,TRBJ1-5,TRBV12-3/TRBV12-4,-,CASSPSGQVWQPQHF,TGTGCCAGCAGTCCTTCCGGACAGGTTTGGCAGCCCCAGCATTTT
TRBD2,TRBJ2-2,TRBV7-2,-,CASSSRAGLAGGGGELFF,TGTGCCAGCAGCTCGAGAGCGGGACTAGCGGGAGGAGGTGGGGAGCTGTTTTTT
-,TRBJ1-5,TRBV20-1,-,CSARSHSNQPQHF,TGCAGTGCTCGCAGCCATAGCAATCAGCCCCAGCATTTT
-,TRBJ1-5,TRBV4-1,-,CASSQDSLGLNQPQHF,TGCGCCAGCAGCCAAGATTCTCTGGGCCTAAATCAGCCCCAGCATTTT
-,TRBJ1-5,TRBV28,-,CASSFSRSTINQPQHF,TGTGCCAGCAGTTTTAGCAGGTCTACCATAAATCAGCCCCAGCATTTT
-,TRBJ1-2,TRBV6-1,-,CASSLIPDSGPYGYTF,TGTGCCAGCAGTCTTATTCCGGACAGTGGCCCCTATGGCTACACCTTC
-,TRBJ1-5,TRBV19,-,CASSTHVVGPNSNQPQHF,TGTGCCAGTAGTACCCATGTTGTGGGGCCGAATAGCAATCAGCCCCAGCATTTT
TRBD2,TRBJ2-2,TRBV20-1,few,CSARGSSGLAGDGTGELFF,TGCAGTGCTAGAGGGTCGAGCGGACTAGCGGGAGATGGGACCGGGGAGCTGTTTTTT
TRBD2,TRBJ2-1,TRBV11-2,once,CASSPRGASGTMGYNEQFF,TGTGCCAGCAGCCCACGCGGGGCTAGCGGGACAATGGGATACAATGAGCAGTTCTTC
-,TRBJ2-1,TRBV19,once,CASTLGTNYNEQFF,TGTGCCAGTACGCTAGGGACAAACTACAATGAGCAGTTCTTC
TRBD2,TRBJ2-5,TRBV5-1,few,CASSRDGGDEETQYF,TGCGCCAGCAGCCGCGATGGGGGGGATGAAGAGACCCAGTACTTC
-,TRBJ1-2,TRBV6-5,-,CASSYYSGNYGYTF,TGTGCCAGCAGTTATTATTCCGGGAACTATGGCTACACCTTC
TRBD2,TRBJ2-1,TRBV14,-,CASSLSGWEGDDEQFF,TGTGCCAGCAGCCTATCTGGGTGGGAGGGCGACGATGAGCAGTTCTTC
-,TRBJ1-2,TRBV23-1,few,CASSLDSHNPRANYGYTF,TGCGCCAGCAGCCTGGACAGTCACAACCCCCGAGCTAACTATGGCTACACCTTC
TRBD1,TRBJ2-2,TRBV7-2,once,CASRRQGNTGELFF,TGTGCCAGCAGACGACAGGGGAACACCGGGGAGCTGTTTTTT
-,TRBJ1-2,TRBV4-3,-,CASSQDRSTRGYGYTF,TGCGCCAGCAGCCAAGATCGATCGACGCGGGGCTATGGCTACACCTTC
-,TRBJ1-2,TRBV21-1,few,CASSLLGQDTNYGYTF,TGTGCCAGCAGCCTACTCGGACAGGACACTAACTATGGCTACACCTTC
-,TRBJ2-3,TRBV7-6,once,CASSLASRGDTQYF,TGTGCCAGCAGCTTAGCGTCAAGGGGAGATACGCAGTATTTT
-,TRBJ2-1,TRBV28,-,CASETQGIDDNEQFF,TGTGCCAGCGAGACACAGGGAATTGACGACAATGAGCAGTTCTTC
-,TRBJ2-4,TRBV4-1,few,CASSQARTARIQYF,TGCGCCAGCAGCCAAGCTCGGACGGCACGGATTCAGTACTTC
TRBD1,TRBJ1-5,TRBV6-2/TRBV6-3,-,CASSLQGVSNQPQHF,TGTGCCAGCAGTCTACAGGGGGTAAGCAATCAGCCCCAGCATTTT
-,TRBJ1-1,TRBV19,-,CASSSGRADTEAFF,TGTGCCAGTAGTAGCGGCAGGGCGGACACTGAAGCTTTCTTT
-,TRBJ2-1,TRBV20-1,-,CSARTGVVNEQFF,TGCAGTGCTAGGACGGGAGTAGTCAATGAGCAGTTCTTC
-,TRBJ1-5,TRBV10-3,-,CAISRGGDQPQHF,TGTGCCATCAGTAGGGGGGGGGATCAGCCCCAGCATTTT
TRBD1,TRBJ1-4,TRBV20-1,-,CSARRDRGLRDEKLFF,TGCAGTGCTAGAAGGGACAGGGGGCTGCGGGATGAAAAACTGTTTTTT
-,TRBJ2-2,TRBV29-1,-,CSVEGPGTRWTGELFF,TGCAGCGTTGAAGGCCCAGGGACCCGCTGGACCGGGGAGCTGTTTTTT
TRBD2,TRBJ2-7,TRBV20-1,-,CSARGGLAGGGVPYEQYF,TGCAGTGCTAGGGGGGGACTAGCGGGAGGGGGGGTCCCCTACGAGCAGTACTTC
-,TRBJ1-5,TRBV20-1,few,CSARDSGNQPQHF,TGCAGTGCTAGAGATTCCGGCAATCAGCCCCAGCATTTT
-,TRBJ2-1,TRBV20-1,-,CSANPPQRRSNNEQFF,TGCAGTGCCAACCCACCCCAGCGTCGCTCGAACAATGAGCAGTTCTTC
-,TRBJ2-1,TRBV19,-,CASNPGAHGSYNEQFF,TGTGCCAGTAACCCCGGGGCCCACGGCTCCTACAATGAGCAGTTCTTC
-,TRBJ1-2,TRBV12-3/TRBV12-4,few,CASSQNLMVGGGYTF,TGTGCCAGCAGTCAGAACCTCATGGTGGGAGGGGGCTACACCTTC
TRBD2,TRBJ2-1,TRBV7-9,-,CASRATSGSSYNEQFF,TGTGCCAGCAGAGCCACTAGCGGCAGCTCCTACAATGAGCAGTTCTTC
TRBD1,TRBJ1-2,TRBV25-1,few,CASCLRTGDGYTF,TGTGCCAGCTGTCTCCGGACAGGGGATGGCTACACCTTC
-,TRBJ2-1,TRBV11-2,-,CASSLGWAKSSYNEQFF,TGTGCCAGCAGCTTAGGATGGGCGAAAAGCTCCTACAATGAGCAGTTCTTC
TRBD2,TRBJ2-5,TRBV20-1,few,CSAGIAGNQETQYF,TGCAGTGCTGGGATAGCGGGGAACCAAGAGACCCAGTACTTC
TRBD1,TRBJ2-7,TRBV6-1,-,CASRQAGQGIYEQYF,TGTGCCAGCAGACAGGCGGGACAGGGGATATACGAGCAGTACTTC
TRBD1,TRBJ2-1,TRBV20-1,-,CSARDLGQGYNEQFF,TGCAGTGCTAGAGATCTAGGACAGGGCTACAATGAGCAGTTCTTC
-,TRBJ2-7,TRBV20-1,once,CSALIGTPFYEQYF,TGCAGTGCTCTTATCGGGACCCCATTCTACGAGCAGTACTTC
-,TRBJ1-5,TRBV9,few,CASSRDTGDQPQHF,TGTGCCAGCAGTCGGGACACTGGCGATCAGCCCCAGCATTTT
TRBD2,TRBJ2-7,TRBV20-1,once,CSATGGQREGRYEQYF,TGCAGTGCTACTGGGGGACAGCGGGAGGGCCGGTACGAGCAGTACTTC
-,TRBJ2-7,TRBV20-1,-,CSANAGEGDEQYF,TGCAGTGCTAACGCAGGGGAGGGAGACGAGCAGTACTTC
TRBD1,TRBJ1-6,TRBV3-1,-,CASSPTTGNSPLHF,TGTGCCAGCAGCCCAACGACAGGGAATTCACCCCTCCACTTT
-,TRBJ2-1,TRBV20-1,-,CSAHGGLTNNEQFF,TGCAGTGCCCACGGGGGACTGACTAACAATGAGCAGTTCTTC
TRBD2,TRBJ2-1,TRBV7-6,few,CASSLVSSGSYNEQFF,TGTGCCAGCAGCTTAGTTTCTAGCGGTTCATACAATGAGCAGTTCTTC
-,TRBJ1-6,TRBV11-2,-,CASSLGGGRNNSPLHF,TGTGCCAGCAGCTTAGGAGGAGGGAGGAATAATTCACCCCTCCACTTT
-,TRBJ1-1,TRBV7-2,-,CAFSHRMNTEAFF,TGTGCCTTCTCCCATCGAATGAACACTGAAGCTTTCTTT
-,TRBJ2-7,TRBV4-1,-,CASSQAPSHEQYF,TGCGCCAGCAGCCAAGCTCCCAGCCACGAGCAGTACTTC
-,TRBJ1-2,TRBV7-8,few,CASTQRSGPRDGYTF,TGTGCCAGCACTCAAAGGTCAGGGCCCAGGGATGGCTACACCTTC
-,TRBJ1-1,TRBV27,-,CASSLSWMNTEAFF,TGTGCCAGCAGTTTATCGTGGATGAACACTGAAGCTTTCTTT
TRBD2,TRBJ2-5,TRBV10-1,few,CASSESSGGYETQYF,TGCGCCAGCAGTGAGTCTAGCGGGGGGTACGAGACCCAGTACTTC
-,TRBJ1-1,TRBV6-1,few,CASSETALLAEAFF,TGTGCCAGCAGTGAAACAGCGTTATTGGCTGAAGCTTTCTTT
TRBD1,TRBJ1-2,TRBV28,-,CASSLRDSYGYTF,TGTGCCAGCAGTTTAAGGGACAGCTATGGCTACACCTTC
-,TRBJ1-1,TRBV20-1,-,CSAPPANTEAFF,TGCAGTGCCCCCCCGGCGAACACTGAAGCTTTCTTT